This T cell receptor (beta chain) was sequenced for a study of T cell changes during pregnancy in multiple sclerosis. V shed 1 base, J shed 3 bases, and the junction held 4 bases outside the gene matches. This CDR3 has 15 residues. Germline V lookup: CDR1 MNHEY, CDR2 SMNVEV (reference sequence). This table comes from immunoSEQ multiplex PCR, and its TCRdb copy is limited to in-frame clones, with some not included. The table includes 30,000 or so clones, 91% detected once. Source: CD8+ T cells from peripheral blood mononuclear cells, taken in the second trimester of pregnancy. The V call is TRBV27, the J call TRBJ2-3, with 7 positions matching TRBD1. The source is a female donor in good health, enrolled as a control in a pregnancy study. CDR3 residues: CASSLLGGWTDTQYF. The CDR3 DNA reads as TGTGCCAGCAGTTTATTAGGGGGCTGGACAGATACGCAGTATTTT.